This T cell receptor beta chain was sequenced in a study of cytomegalovirus exposure and HLA in healthy donors. A word on this clone: The antigen remains undetermined.

Primers for the PCR totalled 60 Vbeta and 13 Jbeta. The assay was immunoSEQ multiplex PCR, and TCRdb's table has in-frame clones only and misses some. The sample holds 95,000 to 100,000 clones; 76% are singletons and the top ten take roughly 4%. Study-level findings and limits: Analyzed later, association rates of TCRs varied across HLA loci, with DRB1 most and HLA-C fewest. TCR beta chains numbering under 200 were designated cytomegalovirus-associated. In vitro confirmation showed a few CMV-associated chains to be CMV antigen specific.

The sequence came from a man in his forties in good health and CMV-seronegative. The sequencing sample was made of PBMCs.

In DNA, the CDR3 is TGTGCCAGCAGCCAAAGGCAGTCCCGGGGCTATGGCTACACCTTC. This encodes CASSQRQSRGYGYTF. The V and J genes are TRBV14 and TRBJ1-2; D gene uncertain. V lost 2 bases and J 4 bases, leaving 14 bases between the germline ends. The length of the CDR3 is 15 residues. Germline-derived CDR1 and CDR2 are SGHDN and FVKESK.